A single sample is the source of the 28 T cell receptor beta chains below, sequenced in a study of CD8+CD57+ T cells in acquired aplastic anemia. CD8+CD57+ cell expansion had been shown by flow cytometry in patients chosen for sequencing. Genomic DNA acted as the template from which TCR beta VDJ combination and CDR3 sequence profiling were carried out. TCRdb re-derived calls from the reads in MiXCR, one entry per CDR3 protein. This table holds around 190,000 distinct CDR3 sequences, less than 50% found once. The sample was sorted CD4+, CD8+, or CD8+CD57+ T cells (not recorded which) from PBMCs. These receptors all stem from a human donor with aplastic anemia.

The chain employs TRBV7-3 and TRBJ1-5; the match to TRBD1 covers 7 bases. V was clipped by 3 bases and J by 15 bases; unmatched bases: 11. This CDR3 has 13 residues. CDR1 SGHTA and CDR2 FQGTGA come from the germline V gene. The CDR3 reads CASSLDRGQDPHF. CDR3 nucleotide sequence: TGTGCCAGCAGCTTGGATAGGGGGCAGGATCCGCATTTT.

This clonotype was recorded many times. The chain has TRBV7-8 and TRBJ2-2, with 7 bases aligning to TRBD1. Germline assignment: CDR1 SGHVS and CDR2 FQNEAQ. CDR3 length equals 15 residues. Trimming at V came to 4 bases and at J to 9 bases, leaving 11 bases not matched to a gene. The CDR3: CASSSRQGSNRELFF. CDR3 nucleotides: TGTGCCAGCAGCTCCCGACAGGGAAGTAACCGGGAGCTGTTTTTT.

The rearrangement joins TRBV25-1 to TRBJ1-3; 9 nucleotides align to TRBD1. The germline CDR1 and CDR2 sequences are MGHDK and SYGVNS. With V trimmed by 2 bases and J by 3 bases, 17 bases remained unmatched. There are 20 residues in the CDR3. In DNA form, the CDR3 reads TGTGCCAGCAGTGAACGGGACAGGGACATCACCTCATTAGGTGGAAACACCATATATTTT. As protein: CASSERDRDITSLGGNTIYF.

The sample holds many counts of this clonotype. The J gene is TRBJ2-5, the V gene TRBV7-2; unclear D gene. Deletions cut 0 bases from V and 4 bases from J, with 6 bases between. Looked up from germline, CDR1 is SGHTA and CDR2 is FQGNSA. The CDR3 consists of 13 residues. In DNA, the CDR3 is TGTGCCAGCAGCTTAGCGTATTCAGAGACCCAGTACTTC. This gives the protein CASSLAYSETQYF.

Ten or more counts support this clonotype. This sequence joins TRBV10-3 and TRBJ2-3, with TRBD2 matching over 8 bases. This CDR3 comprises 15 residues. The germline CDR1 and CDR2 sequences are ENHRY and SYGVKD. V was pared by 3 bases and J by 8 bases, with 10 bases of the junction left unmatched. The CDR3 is CAISDSSGGIGTQYF. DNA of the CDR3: TGTGCCATCAGTGACTCGAGCGGGGGAATAGGTACGCAGTATTTT.

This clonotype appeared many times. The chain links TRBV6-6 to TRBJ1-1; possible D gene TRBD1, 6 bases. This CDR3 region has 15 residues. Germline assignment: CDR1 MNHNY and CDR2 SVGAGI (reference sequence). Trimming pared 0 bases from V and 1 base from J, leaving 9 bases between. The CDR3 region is CASSYSIQGNTEAFF. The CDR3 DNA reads TGTGCCAGCAGTTACTCGATACAGGGGAACACTGAAGCTTTCTTT.

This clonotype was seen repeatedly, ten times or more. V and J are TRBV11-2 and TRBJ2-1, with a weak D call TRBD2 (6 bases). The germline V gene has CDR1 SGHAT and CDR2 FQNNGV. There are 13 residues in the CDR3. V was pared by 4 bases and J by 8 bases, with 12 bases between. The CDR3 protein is CASSSGDSYEQFF. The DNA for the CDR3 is TGTGCCAGCAGCTCCGGGGACTCGTATGAGCAGTTCTTC.

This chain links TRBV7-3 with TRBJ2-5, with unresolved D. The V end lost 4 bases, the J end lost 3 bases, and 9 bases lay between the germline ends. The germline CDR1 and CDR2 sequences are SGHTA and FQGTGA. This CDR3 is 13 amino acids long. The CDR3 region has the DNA TGTGCCAGCAGCTCGAGGACCGAAGAGACCCAGTACTTC. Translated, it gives CASSSRTEETQYF.

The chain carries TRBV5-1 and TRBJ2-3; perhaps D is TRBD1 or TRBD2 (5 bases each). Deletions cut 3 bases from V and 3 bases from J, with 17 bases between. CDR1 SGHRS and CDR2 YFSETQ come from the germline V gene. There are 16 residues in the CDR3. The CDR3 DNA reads TGCGCCAGCAGCTCGGGGAATGGGGCAAGGACAGATACGCAGTATTTT. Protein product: CASSSGNGARTDTQYF.

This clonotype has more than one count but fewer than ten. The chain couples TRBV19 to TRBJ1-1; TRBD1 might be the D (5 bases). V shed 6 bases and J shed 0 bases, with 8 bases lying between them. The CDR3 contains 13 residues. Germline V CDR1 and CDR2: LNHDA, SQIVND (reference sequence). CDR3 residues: CASRTQVNTEAFF. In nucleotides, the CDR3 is TGTGCCAGTAGGACACAGGTGAACACTGAAGCTTTCTTT.

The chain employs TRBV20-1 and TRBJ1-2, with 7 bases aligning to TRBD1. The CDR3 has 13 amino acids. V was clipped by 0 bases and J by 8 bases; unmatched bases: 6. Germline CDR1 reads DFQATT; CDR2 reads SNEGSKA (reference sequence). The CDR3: CSAREWDSQGYTF. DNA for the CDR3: TGCAGTGCTAGAGAGTGGGACAGCCAAGGCTACACCTTC.

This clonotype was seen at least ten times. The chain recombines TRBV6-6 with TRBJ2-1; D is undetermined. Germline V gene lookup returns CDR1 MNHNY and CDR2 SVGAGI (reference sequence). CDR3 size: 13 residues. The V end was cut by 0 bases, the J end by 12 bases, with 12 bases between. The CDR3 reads CASSYSGRPVQFF. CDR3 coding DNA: TGTGCCAGCAGTTACTCAGGCAGGCCTGTGCAGTTCTTC.

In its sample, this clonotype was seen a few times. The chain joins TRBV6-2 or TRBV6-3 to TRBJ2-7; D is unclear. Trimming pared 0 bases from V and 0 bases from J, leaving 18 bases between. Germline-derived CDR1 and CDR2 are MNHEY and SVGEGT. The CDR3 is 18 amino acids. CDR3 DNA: TGTGCCAGCAGTTACTCTTACTTTCGTCGGAACAGCTCCTACGAGCAGTACTTC. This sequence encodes CASSYSYFRRNSSYEQYF.

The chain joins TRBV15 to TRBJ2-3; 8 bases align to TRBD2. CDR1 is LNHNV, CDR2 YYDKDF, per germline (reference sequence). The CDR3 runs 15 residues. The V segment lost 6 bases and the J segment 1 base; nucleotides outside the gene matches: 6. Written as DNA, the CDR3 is TGTGCCACCAGTTCTGGACTAGCTCGCACAGATACGCAGTATTTT. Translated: CATSSGLARTDTQYF. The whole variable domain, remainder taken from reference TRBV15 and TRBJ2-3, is DAMVIQNPRYQVTQFGKPVTLSCSQTLNHNVMYWYQQKSSQAPKLLFHYYDKDFNNEADTPDNFQSRRPNTSFCFLDIRSPGLGDTAMYLCATSSGLARTDTQYFGPGTRLTVL.

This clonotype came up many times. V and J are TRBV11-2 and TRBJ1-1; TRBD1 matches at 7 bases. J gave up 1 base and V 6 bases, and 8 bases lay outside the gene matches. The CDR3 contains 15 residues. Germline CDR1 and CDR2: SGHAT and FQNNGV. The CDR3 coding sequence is TGTGCCAGCAGTTCCGGCGGGGACAGGAACACTGAAGCTTTCTTT. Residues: CASSSGGDRNTEAFF.

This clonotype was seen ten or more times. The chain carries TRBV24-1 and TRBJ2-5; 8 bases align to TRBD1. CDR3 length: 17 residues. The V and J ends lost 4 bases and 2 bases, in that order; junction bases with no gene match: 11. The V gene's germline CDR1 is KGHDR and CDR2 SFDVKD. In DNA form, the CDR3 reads TGTGCCACCAGTGAATTCGCAGGGGGCAGAGGACAAGAGACCCAGTACTTC. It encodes CATSEFAGGRGQETQYF.

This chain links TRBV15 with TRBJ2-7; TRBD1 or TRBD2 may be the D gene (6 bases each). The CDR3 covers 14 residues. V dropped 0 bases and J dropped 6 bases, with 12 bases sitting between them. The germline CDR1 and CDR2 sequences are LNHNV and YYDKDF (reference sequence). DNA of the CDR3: TGTGCCACCAGCAGAGACCTGGGGGGCGGCGAGCAGTACTTC. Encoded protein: CATSRDLGGGEQYF.

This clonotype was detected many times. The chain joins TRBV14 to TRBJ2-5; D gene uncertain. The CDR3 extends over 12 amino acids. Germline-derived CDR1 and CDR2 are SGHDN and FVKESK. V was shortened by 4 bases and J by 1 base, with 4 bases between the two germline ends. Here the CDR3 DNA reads TGTGCCAGCAGCCTTTTCCAAGAGACCCAGTACTTC. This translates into CASSLFQETQYF.

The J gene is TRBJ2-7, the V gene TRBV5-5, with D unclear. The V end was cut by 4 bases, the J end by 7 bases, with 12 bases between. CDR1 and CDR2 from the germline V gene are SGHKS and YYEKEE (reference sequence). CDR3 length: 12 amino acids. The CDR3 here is CASSPSQQEQYF. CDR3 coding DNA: TGTGCCAGCAGCCCGTCCCAGCAGGAGCAGTACTTC.

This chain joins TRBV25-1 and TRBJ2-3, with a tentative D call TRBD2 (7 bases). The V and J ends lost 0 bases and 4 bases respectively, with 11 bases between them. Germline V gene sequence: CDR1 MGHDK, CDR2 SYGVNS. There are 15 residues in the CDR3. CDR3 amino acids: CASSEYRGAPDTQYF. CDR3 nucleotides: TGTGCCAGCAGTGAATATCGGGGGGCTCCAGATACGCAGTATTTT.

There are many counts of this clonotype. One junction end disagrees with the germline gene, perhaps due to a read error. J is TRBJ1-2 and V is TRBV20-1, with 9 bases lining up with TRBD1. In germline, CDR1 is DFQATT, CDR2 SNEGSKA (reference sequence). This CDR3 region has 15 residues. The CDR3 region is CSVVPNGQGTSASLF. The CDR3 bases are TGCAGTGTTGTACCGAACGGACAGGGGACCTCCGCTTCACTCTTC.

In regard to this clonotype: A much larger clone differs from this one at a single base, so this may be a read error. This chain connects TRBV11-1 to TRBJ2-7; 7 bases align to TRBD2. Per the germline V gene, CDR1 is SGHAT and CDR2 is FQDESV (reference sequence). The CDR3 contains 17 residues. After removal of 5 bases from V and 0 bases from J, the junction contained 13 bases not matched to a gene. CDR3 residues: CASSVGGGGIISYEQYF. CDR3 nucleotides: TGTGCCAGCAGCGTAGGCGGGGGAGGTATAATCTCCTACGAGCAGTACTTC.

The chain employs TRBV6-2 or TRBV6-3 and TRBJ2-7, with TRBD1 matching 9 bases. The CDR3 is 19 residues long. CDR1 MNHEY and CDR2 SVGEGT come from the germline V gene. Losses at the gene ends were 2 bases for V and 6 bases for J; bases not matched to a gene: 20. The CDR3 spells CASSYRPRGAKTGGSEQYF. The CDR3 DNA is TGTGCCAGCAGTTACCGACCCCGCGGCGCAAAGACAGGGGGTAGCGAGCAGTACTTC.

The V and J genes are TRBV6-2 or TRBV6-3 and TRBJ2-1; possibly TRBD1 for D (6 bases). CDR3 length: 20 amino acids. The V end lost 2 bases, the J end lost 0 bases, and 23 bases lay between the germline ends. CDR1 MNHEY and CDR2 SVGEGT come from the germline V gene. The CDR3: CASSYAWEGGRGVSYNEQFF. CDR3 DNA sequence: TGTGCCAGCAGTTACGCTTGGGAAGGGGGTCGTGGGGTCTCCTACAATGAGCAGTTCTTC.

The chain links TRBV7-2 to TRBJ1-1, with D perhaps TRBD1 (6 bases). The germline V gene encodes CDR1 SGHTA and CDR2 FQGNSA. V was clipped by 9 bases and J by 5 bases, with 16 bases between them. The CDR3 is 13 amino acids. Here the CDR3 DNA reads TGTGCCAGTTTGACAGCAAGGGGGACTGAAGCTTTCTTT. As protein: CASLTARGTEAFF. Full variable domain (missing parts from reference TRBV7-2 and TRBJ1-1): GAGVSQSPSNKVTEKGKDVELRCDPISGHTALYWYRQSLGQGLEFLIYFQGNSAPDKSGLPSDRFSAERTGGSVSTLTIQRTQQEDSAVYLCASLTARGTEAFFGQGTRLTVV.

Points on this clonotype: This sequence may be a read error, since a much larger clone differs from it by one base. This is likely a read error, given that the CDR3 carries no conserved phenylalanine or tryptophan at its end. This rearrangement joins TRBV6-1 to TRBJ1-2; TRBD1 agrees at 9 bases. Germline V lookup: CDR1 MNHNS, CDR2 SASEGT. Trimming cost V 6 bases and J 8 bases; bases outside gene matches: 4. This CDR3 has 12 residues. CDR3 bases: TGTGCCAGCAGGGACAGGGGTTTGGGCTACACCCTC. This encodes CASRDRGLGYTL.

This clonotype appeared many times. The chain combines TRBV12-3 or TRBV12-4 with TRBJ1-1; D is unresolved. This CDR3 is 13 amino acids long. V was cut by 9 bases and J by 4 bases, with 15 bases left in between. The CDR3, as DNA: TGTGCCAGTAAGCTGGAACCGGGCACTGAAGCTTTCTTT. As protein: CASKLEPGTEAFF.

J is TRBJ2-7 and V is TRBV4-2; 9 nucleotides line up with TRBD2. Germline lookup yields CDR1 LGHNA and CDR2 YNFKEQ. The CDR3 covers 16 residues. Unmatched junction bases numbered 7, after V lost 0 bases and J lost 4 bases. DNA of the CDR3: TGTGCCAGCAGCCAAGAATCACGCGGGGGGGCGTACGAGCAGTACTTC. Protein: CASSQESRGGAYEQYF.